Following are 18 T cell receptor beta chains from one sample sequenced in a study of regulatory T cells in long-lasting Graves disease. Time point specified: newly diagnosed GD, antithyroid drugs for less than 3 months. PBMCs were the source of the RNA used for TCR sequencing. Libraries of TCR beta came from iRepertoire HTBI primers plus Arm-PCR of CDR3 regions. TCRdb reprocessed the multiplex PCR reads with MiXCR, giving one entry per CDR3 protein. The top ten hold more than 10% of the sample, which has fewer than 650,000 distinct CDR3 sequences, about 15% seen once. The sample was also reused in another study, on T cells in Graves' hyperthyroidism and ophthalmopathy.

The sample was peripheral blood mononuclear cells (PBMCs), taken at new diagnosis, from a patient treated with antithyroid drugs. These receptors originate from a man aged 18 to 35 with Graves disease.

This clonotype was seen many times. The chain combines TRBV11-3 with TRBJ2-1; D possibly matches TRBD1 or TRBD2 (6 bases each). The V end lost 3 bases, the J end lost 8 bases, and 20 bases lay between the germline ends. Per germline, CDR1 SGHNT and CDR2 YENEEA. This CDR3 region has 16 residues. The CDR3 DNA reads TGTGCCAGCAGCTTCCCCAGGGGTTGGAGGGTGCATGAGCAGTTCTTC. Translating it yields CASSFPRGWRVHEQFF.

This clonotype was seen repeatedly, ten times or more. The chain links TRBV7-8 to TRBJ2-1; TRBD1 agrees at 9 bases. This CDR3 has 16 residues. The V and J ends lost 5 bases and 1 base, in that order; junction bases with no gene match: 6. Germline V gene data show CDR1 as SGHVS and CDR2 as FQNEAQ. The CDR3 bases are TGTGCCAGCAGCATGGGACAGGGAACGTCCTACAATGAGCAGTTCTTC. It yields the protein CASSMGQGTSYNEQFF.

This clonotype was detected ten times or more. V is TRBV7-9 and J is TRBJ1-2; D may be TRBD1 (6 bases). V was pared by 6 bases and J by 4 bases, with 12 bases between. Per germline, CDR1 SEHNR and CDR2 FQNEAQ (reference sequence). The CDR3 totals 13 residues. Here the CDR3 reads CASSEGVGYGYTF. The CDR3 DNA follows: TGTGCCAGCAGTGAGGGGGTAGGCTATGGCTACACCTTC.

The sample holds many counts of this clonotype. The chain employs TRBV11-1 and TRBJ2-2; TRBD2 is a possible D gene (6 bases). V dropped 5 bases and J dropped 0 bases, with 16 bases sitting between them. The germline CDR1 and CDR2 sequences are SGHAT and FQDESV (reference sequence). The CDR3 is 17 residues long. CDR3 coding DNA: TGTGCCAGCAGCCCCGACGTAAGACTAGCGAACACCGGGGAGCTGTTTTTT. This encodes CASSPDVRLANTGELFF.

This clonotype appeared a few times. A junction boundary mismatches the germline segment, possibly from a read error. This rearrangement joins TRBV18 to TRBJ1-1; the match to TRBD1 covers 9 bases. The CDR3 contains 14 residues. The germline CDR1 and CDR2 sequences are KGHSH and LQKENI. The CDR3 DNA follows: TGTGTCAGCTCACCGGACAGGGGTTCCACTGAAGCTTTCTTT. This translates into CVSSPDRGSTEAFF.

The chain uses TRBV5-1 and TRBJ2-6; D gene uncertain. The length of the CDR3 is 15 residues. V was pared by 5 bases and J by 1 base, with 10 bases between. Germline-derived CDR1 and CDR2 are SGHRS and YFSETQ. Here the CDR3 reads CASSPLESGANVLTF. The CDR3 bases are TGCGCCAGCAGTCCGCTGGAGTCTGGGGCCAACGTCCTGACTTTC.

This clonotype was seen only a few times. The chain combines TRBV3-1 with TRBJ2-7; 8 nucleotides align to TRBD2. The trim removed 3 bases at V and 6 bases at J, leaving 10 bases unmatched. From germline, CDR1 is LGHDT and CDR2 YNNKEL (reference sequence). This CDR3 is 15 amino acids long. DNA for the CDR3: TGTGCCAGCAGCCACCTTACGGGAGGGCCAATCGAGCAGTACTTC. It codes for CASSHLTGGPIEQYF.

This clonotype was observed many times. The CDR3 reads CASSSLGPEAFF. In DNA form, the CDR3 reads TGTGCCAGCAGCTCCCTGGGCCCTGAAGCTTTCTTT. The chain is built from TRBV7-9 and TRBJ1-1; unclear D gene. This CDR3 is 12 amino acids long. From germline, CDR1 is SEHNR and CDR2 FQNEAQ (reference sequence). Trimming removed 4 bases from V and 6 bases from J, with 9 bases in between.

J is TRBJ2-6 and V is TRBV5-8, with TRBD1 identical over 7 bases. Losses at the gene ends were 0 bases for V and 0 bases for J; bases not matched to a gene: 9. Germline assignment: CDR1 SGHTS and CDR2 YDEGEE. The CDR3 sequence is 19 residues long. The CDR3 DNA sequence: TGTGCCAGCAGCTTGGGAGGGCAGGGGGATAGCTCTGGGGCCAACGTCCTGACTTTC. As protein: CASSLGGQGDSSGANVLTF.

V gene TRBV5-1 combines with J gene TRBJ2-3; the D gene could be TRBD1 or TRBD2 (5 bases each). Germline V CDR1 and CDR2: SGHRS, YFSETQ. V was trimmed by 3 bases and J by 5 bases, leaving 16 bases between them. There are 15 residues in the CDR3. CDR3 nucleotide sequence: TGCGCCAGCAGCTCGTGGGACCGCGCGGTAGATACGCAGTATTTT. This encodes CASSSWDRAVDTQYF.

This clonotype was observed many times. The chain combines TRBV28 with TRBJ1-3; D not resolved. Germline V CDR1 and CDR2: MDHEN, SYDVKM. The CDR3 covers 15 residues. V dropped 11 bases and J dropped 3 bases, with 20 bases sitting between them. CDR3: CASDGPGRGGNTIYF. The CDR3 region has the DNA TGTGCCTCCGATGGACCTGGTCGAGGTGGAAACACCATATATTTT.

The CDR3 here is CASSYSIGGEAFF. CDR3 coding DNA: TGTGCCAGCAGTTACTCGATAGGAGGCGAAGCTTTCTTT. The chain carries TRBV6-5 and TRBJ1-1; D gene ambiguous. V gave up 0 bases and J gave up 8 bases, with 10 bases separating them. Germline CDR1 reads MNHEY; CDR2 reads SVGAGI. The CDR3 has 13 residues.

The rearrangement links TRBV6-1 to TRBJ2-7; 9 bases fit TRBD1. CDR1 MNHNS and CDR2 SASEGT come from the germline V gene. The CDR3 runs 13 residues. Unmatched junction bases numbered 10, after V lost 7 bases and J lost 9 bases. The CDR3 here is CASTTGQGTGQYF. The CDR3 DNA follows: TGTGCCAGCACGACTGGACAGGGGACGGGGCAGTACTTC.

This clonotype was counted a few times. The rearrangement uses TRBV5-1 and TRBJ2-7; 9 bases fit TRBD1. The V and J ends lost 2 bases and 3 bases, in that order; junction bases with no gene match: 6. Germline V gene data show CDR1 as SGHRS and CDR2 as YFSETQ. The CDR3 is 15 residues long. The CDR3 DNA is TGCGCCAGCAGCTTTGGACAGGGGTTGGTCTACGAGCAGTACTTC. As protein: CASSFGQGLVYEQYF. Together with reference TRBV5-1 and TRBJ2-7, the CDR3 gives the full variable domain: KAGVTQTPRYLIKTRGQQVTLSCSPISGHRSVSWYQQTPGQGLQFLFEYFSETQRNKGNFPGRFSGRQFSNSRSEMNVSTLELGDSALYLCASSFGQGLVYEQYFGPGTRLTVT.

The chain recombines TRBV7-3 with TRBJ2-1, with TRBD2 identical over 11 bases. The CDR3 is made up of 14 amino acids. V lost 3 bases, J lost 15 bases, and 10 bases stayed unmatched. Germline values: CDR1 SGHTA, CDR2 FQGTGA. DNA of the CDR3: TGTGCCAGCAGCTTGGTAGCGGGAGGGCCAAGTCTGTTCTTC. Protein sequence: CASSLVAGGPSLFF.

This clonotype was seen many times. This chain connects TRBV27 to TRBJ2-2; a possible D gene is TRBD1 (5 bases). Trimming cost V 5 bases and J 0 bases, with 10 bases left between them. CDR1 and CDR2 (germline): MNHEY, SMNVEV (reference sequence). This CDR3 spans 15 amino acids. CDR3 in amino acids: CASSPPGTNTGELFF. The CDR3 DNA sequence: TGTGCCAGCAGTCCGCCAGGGACGAACACCGGGGAGCTGTTTTTT.

The chain is built from TRBV9 and TRBJ2-1; 8 nucleotides match TRBD2. V shed 3 bases and J 15 bases; nucleotides not matched to a gene: 11. The V gene's germline CDR1 is SGDLS and CDR2 YYNGEE. The CDR3 has 13 amino acids. CDR3 in amino acids: CASSALVAGKPFF. The CDR3, as DNA: TGTGCCAGCAGCGCCTTAGTAGCGGGGAAGCCGTTCTTC.

This clonotype appeared many times. Here the CDR3 reads CASSFRQGAEAFF. The CDR3 DNA reads TGTGCCAGCAGCTTCCGACAGGGGGCTGAAGCTTTCTTT. The chain combines TRBV9 with TRBJ1-1; TRBD1 agrees at 9 bases. The germline CDR1 and CDR2 sequences are SGDLS and YYNGEE. The CDR3 is made up of 13 amino acids. The J segment lost 6 bases and the V segment lost 4 bases, leaving 4 bases of the junction unmatched. Based on the CDR3 plus reference TRBV9 and TRBJ1-1, the full variable domain is DSGVTQTPKHLITATGQRVTLRCSPRSGDLSVYWYQQSLDQGLQFLIQYYNGEERAKGNILERFSAQQFPDLHSELNLSSLELGDSALYFCASSFRQGAEAFFGQGTRLTVV.